The 21 T cell receptor beta chains presented below share a single source sample, sequenced in a study of human T cells and chemical hapten exposure. Time point denoted: pre-sensitization, week 0. Treatment here: therapeutic diphenylcyclopropenone sensitization with weekly scalp DPC. One entry per CDR3 protein results from TCRdb running MiXCR on the RACE reads. Counted here are 95,000 to 150,000 distinct CDR3 sequences, 13% occurring once; the ten biggest clones make up about 3%. Source: whole blood, taken in connection with sensitization to the hapten diphenylcyclopropenone (DPC). Receptor source: a woman between 18 and 29 years old with alopecia areata. Some clones in this sample may be carry-over from other donors' samples.

V is TRBV12-3 or TRBV12-4 and J is TRBJ2-2; maybe TRBD1 (5 bases). V lost 9 bases to trimming and J lost 8 bases, with 16 bases between them. This CDR3 has 13 residues. DNA for the CDR3: TGTGCCAGTACCCCTGTGGCAGGGGGGGAGCTGTTTTTT. Protein: CASTPVAGGELFF.

This chain uses TRBV30 with TRBJ2-7; D is perhaps TRBD1 or TRBD2 (5 bases each). The CDR3 loop spans 15 amino acids. Trimming cost V 0 bases and J 0 bases, with 12 bases left between them. CDR1 is GTSNPN, CDR2 SVGIG, per germline (reference sequence). As DNA, the CDR3 is TGTGCCTGGAGTGTCGGGACGGATAGCTCCTACGAGCAGTACTTC. This sequence encodes CAWSVGTDSSYEQYF.

This clonotype came up many times. V is TRBV30 and J is TRBJ1-1; 7 nucleotides line up with TRBD1. Germline-derived CDR1 and CDR2 are GTSNPN and SVGIG (reference sequence). Germline trimming cut 4 bases from V and 8 bases from J; bases unmatched to any gene: 7. CDR3 length: 12 amino acids. CDR3 sequence: CAWTQGVAEAFF. For the CDR3, the DNA is TGTGCCTGGACTCAGGGGGTAGCGGAAGCTTTCTTT.

This clonotype was counted ten times or more. The chain links TRBV11-2 to TRBJ2-5, with D perhaps matching TRBD2 (5 bases). Germline lookup yields CDR1 SGHAT and CDR2 FQNNGV. CDR3 length equals 13 residues. The V end was cut by 3 bases, the J end by 4 bases, with 9 bases between. In DNA form, the CDR3 reads TGTGCCAGCAGCTTTATCGGGATAGAGACCCAGTACTTC. This codes for CASSFIGIETQYF.

This clonotype was counted between two and nine times. V is TRBV11-2 and J is TRBJ2-7, with D uncertain. The CDR3 is 15 residues long. Germline CDR1 is SGHAT and CDR2 is FQNNGV. The ends were cut back, 3 bases at V and 4 bases at J, with 16 bases in the middle. The CDR3 bases are TGTGCCAGCAGCTTTGATCTGCAGTTGCGGTACGAGCAGTACTTC. This translates into CASSFDLQLRYEQYF.

This clonotype has just a few counts. The rearrangement links TRBV10-3 to TRBJ2-3; D is uncertain. The CDR3 is 14 residues long. V lost 2 bases and J lost 6, with 12 bases in between. Germline assignment: CDR1 ENHRY and CDR2 SYGVKD. The CDR3 loop reads CAISEPPRLDTQYF. CDR3 DNA sequence: TGTGCCATCAGTGAGCCGCCCAGGCTGGATACGCAGTATTTT.

This clonotype was seen a handful of times. The CDR3 region is CASSPIQDSRQTQYF. The CDR3 region has the DNA TGTGCCAGCTCACCGATCCAGGACAGTCGACAGACCCAGTACTTC. J is TRBJ2-5 and V is TRBV18; weak D call: TRBD1 (6 bases). Germline values: CDR1 KGHSH, CDR2 LQKENI. The CDR3 consists of 15 residues. V dropped 3 bases and J dropped 6 bases, with 17 bases sitting between them.

There are a few counts of this clonotype. V is TRBV30 and J is TRBJ1-1; D possibly corresponds to TRBD1 (5 bases). CDR1 GTSNPN and CDR2 SVGIG come from the germline V gene (reference sequence). Trimming took off 1 base at V and 5 bases at J, with 8 bases between the two ends. The CDR3 has 12 amino acids. This chain's CDR3 is CAWSEGVTEAFF. The DNA of the CDR3 is TGTGCCTGGAGTGAAGGGGTAACTGAAGCTTTCTTT.

This clonotype was picked up a small number of times. The J gene is TRBJ2-3, the V gene TRBV27; 7 nucleotides align to TRBD1. V trimming: 2 bases; J trimming: 4 bases; junction bases outside the gene matches: 3. The CDR3 sequence is 14 residues long. The V gene's germline CDR1 is MNHEY and CDR2 SMNVEV (reference sequence). CDR3 DNA: TGTGCCAGCAGTTTAGGGGACAGCCCAGATACGCAGTATTTT. Its protein product is CASSLGDSPDTQYF.

This chain joins TRBV6-2 or TRBV6-3 and TRBJ1-1; no firm D call. The CDR3 is made up of 13 amino acids. V was pared by 0 bases and J by 3 bases, with 5 bases between. Germline CDR1 is MNHEY and CDR2 is SVGEGT. The CDR3 region has the DNA TGTGCCAGCAGTTACTCCGCGCACACTGAAGCTTTCTTT. Translated: CASSYSAHTEAFF.

This clonotype has a count of ten or more. The V gene is TRBV20-1, the J gene TRBJ1-1; D possibly corresponds to TRBD1 (5 bases). Germline loops: CDR1 DFQATT, CDR2 SNEGSKA (reference sequence). The CDR3 extends over 14 amino acids. V lost 1 base, J lost 5 bases, and 14 bases lay in between. This CDR3 reads CSARVTGRGTEAFF. In nucleotides, the CDR3 is TGCAGTGCTAGAGTTACAGGCCGGGGGACTGAAGCTTTCTTT.

This sequence joins TRBV19 and TRBJ2-7; 8 bases align to TRBD2. The CDR3 loop spans 15 amino acids. Unmatched junction bases numbered 7, after V lost 3 bases and J lost 3 bases. Per the germline V gene, CDR1 is LNHDA and CDR2 is SQIVND (reference sequence). This CDR3 reads CASSINGGDHYEQYF. CDR3 sequence (DNA): TGTGCCAGTAGTATTAACGGGGGGGACCACTACGAGCAGTACTTC. Together with reference TRBV19 and TRBJ2-7, the CDR3 gives the full variable domain: DGGITQSPKYLFRKEGQNVTLSCEQNLNHDAMYWYRQDPGQGLRLIYYSQIVNDFQKGDIAEGYSVSREKKESFPLTVTSAQKNPTAFYLCASSINGGDHYEQYFGPGTRLTVT.

This clonotype has only a few counts. The chain joins TRBV29-1 to TRBJ2-5; D uncertain. Germline CDR1 SQVTM, CDR2 ANQGSEA. The CDR3 spans 11 residues. Trimming removed 2 bases from V and 5 bases from J, with 6 bases in between. For the CDR3, the DNA is TGCAGCGTTGAACTGGAGGAGACCCAGTACTTC. Residues: CSVELEETQYF.

This clonotype was observed at least ten times. This chain connects TRBV6-2 or TRBV6-3 to TRBJ2-7; TRBD2 is a possible D gene (6 bases). V was cut by 4 bases and J by 0 bases, with 19 bases left in between. Germline V gives CDR1 MNHEY, CDR2 SVGEGT. The CDR3 consists of 17 residues. The chain's CDR3 is CASSFPTGGARSYEQYF. The CDR3 bases are TGTGCCAGCAGTTTCCCCACCGGGGGAGCCCGCTCCTACGAGCAGTACTTC.

Ten or more counts support this clonotype. V usage is TRBV28 and J usage is TRBJ1-5; no clear D. The CDR3 covers 11 residues. Germline CDR1 and CDR2: MDHEN and SYDVKM. V lost 6 bases and J lost 4, with 4 bases in between. CDR3 in amino acids: CASSGNQPQHF. The CDR3 DNA reads TGTGCCAGCAGCGGTAATCAGCCCCAGCATTTT.

This chain connects TRBV5-5 to TRBJ1-1, with 7 bases that match TRBD1. The CDR3 consists of 17 residues. The V and J ends lost 0 bases and 3 bases, in that order; junction bases with no gene match: 11. Germline values: CDR1 SGHKS, CDR2 YYEKEE (reference sequence). DNA for the CDR3: TGTGCCAGCAGCTTGGGACAGGGCCTGGCGTTCGACACTGAAGCTTTCTTT. This translates into CASSLGQGLAFDTEAFF.

The sample holds many counts of this clonotype. The chain joins TRBV28 to TRBJ2-4, with D possibly matching TRBD2 (6 bases). The CDR3 has 15 residues. Trimming pared 6 bases from V and 0 bases from J, leaving 12 bases between. Germline V gene sequence: CDR1 MDHEN, CDR2 SYDVKM. The DNA for the CDR3 is TGTGCCAGCAGCCGACTAGTAATAGCCAAAAACATTCAGTACTTC. This translates into CASSRLVIAKNIQYF.

This clonotype was seen repeatedly, ten times or more. The rearrangement joins TRBV7-2 to TRBJ1-4, with 7 bases that match TRBD1. The CDR3 sequence is 14 residues long. J was trimmed by 9 bases and V by 1 base; bases with no gene match: 5. The germline V gene encodes CDR1 SGHTA and CDR2 FQGNSA. The CDR3 bases are TGTGCCAGCAGCTTAGGCAGGGGGGAGAAAAAACTGTTTTTT. This codes for CASSLGRGEKKLFF. Based on the CDR3 plus reference TRBV7-2 and TRBJ1-4, the full variable domain is GAGVSQSPSNKVTEKGKDVELRCDPISGHTALYWYRQSLGQGLEFLIYFQGNSAPDKSGLPSDRFSAERTGGSVSTLTIQRTQQEDSAVYLCASSLGRGEKKLFFGSGTQLSVL.

At least ten counts were recorded for this clonotype. This chain uses TRBV6-5 with TRBJ1-6; D not certain. The CDR3 consists of 14 residues. The V end lost 5 bases, the J end lost 9 bases, and 14 bases lay between the germline ends. The V gene's germline CDR1 is MNHEY and CDR2 SVGAGI. The CDR3 DNA sequence: TGTGCCAGCAGTCTCCGGTCCCAGCCTTCACCCCTCCACTTT. It yields the protein CASSLRSQPSPLHF.

The CDR3 nucleotides are TGTGCCAGCAGCTTGTACGGGGGGTACCAAGAGACCCAGTACTTC. Encoded protein: CASSLYGGYQETQYF. The chain joins TRBV5-5 to TRBJ2-5, with 7 bases lining up with TRBD2. CDR3 length: 15 residues. Germline CDR1 reads SGHKS; CDR2 reads YYEKEE (reference sequence). V was clipped by 1 base and J by 0 bases; unmatched bases: 3.

The V gene is TRBV10-3, the J gene TRBJ2-5; D is possibly TRBD2 (6 bases). Germline CDR1 and CDR2: ENHRY and SYGVKD. The CDR3 covers 16 residues. Deletions cut 0 bases from V and 9 bases from J, with 20 bases between. CDR3 residues: CAISESNLATGVPQYF. DNA for the CDR3: TGTGCCATCAGTGAGTCGAATCTAGCCACGGGGGTGCCCCAGTACTTC.